The sequence of this TCR beta chain was determined in a study of T cell repertoires in cytomegalovirus infection. Study-wide findings and caveats: Accumulated public TCR beta family frequency recognized individuals carrying CMV together with the relevant HLA. Ex vivo, HLA-C-restricted CMV-specific TCR beta clonotypes prevailed over the rest of the response.

This clonotype was seen at least ten times. Its antigen is currently unknown. Germline V CDR1 and CDR2: SGHTA, FQGNSA. J lost 4 bases, V lost 4 bases, and 7 bases had no gene match. The CDR3 length is 15 residues. TCRdb fed the reads into MiXCR, producing one record per CDR3 protein. The sample gives about 600,000 distinct CDR3 sequences, 20% to 25% of which show up once; 6.5% to 10% is in the top ten. J is TRBJ2-1 and V is TRBV7-2, with 7 bases fitting TRBD1. This clonotype originated in a human donor in good health (CMV status not recorded). Some clones in this sample may be carry-over from other donors' samples. The specimen was CD8+ T cells from PBMCs. The CDR3 spells CASSSRGLGYNEQFF. CDR3 coding DNA: TGTGCCAGCAGCTCGAGGGGGCTAGGGTACAATGAGCAGTTCTTC.